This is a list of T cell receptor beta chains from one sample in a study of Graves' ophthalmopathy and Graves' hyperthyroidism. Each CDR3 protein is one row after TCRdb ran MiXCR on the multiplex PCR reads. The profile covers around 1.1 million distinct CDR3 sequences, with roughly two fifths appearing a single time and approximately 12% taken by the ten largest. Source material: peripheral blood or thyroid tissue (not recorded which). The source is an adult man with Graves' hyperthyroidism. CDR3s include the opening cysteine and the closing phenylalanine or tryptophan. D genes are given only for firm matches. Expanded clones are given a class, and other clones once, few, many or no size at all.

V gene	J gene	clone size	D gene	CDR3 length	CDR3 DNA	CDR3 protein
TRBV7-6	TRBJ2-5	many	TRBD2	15	TGTGCCAGCAGCTACCGAACTAGCGGCCAAGAGACCCAGTACTTC	CASSYRTSGQETQYF
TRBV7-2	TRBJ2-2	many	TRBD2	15	TGTGCCAGCAGGGATAGCGGGAGGGGCCCCGGGGAGCTGTTTTTT	CASRDSGRGPGELFF
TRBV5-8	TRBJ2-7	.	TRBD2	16	TGTGCCAGCAGCTGGGGAATGGGGCTAGCGGCCTACGAGCAGTACTTC	CASSWGMGLAAYEQYF
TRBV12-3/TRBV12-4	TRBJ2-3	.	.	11	TGTGCCAGCAGTTGGGGGGATACGCAGTATTTT	CASSWGDTQYF
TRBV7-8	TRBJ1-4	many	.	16	TGTGCCAGCAGCTTAGTGGCGGCAGCAACTAATGAAAAACTGTTTTTT	CASSLVAAATNEKLFF
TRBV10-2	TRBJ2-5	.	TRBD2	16	TGCGCCAGCAGTGCCGGACTAGCGGGAGGCCGGAGTGAGCAGTACTTC	CASSAGLAGGRSEQYF
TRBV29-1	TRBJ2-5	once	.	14	TGCAGCGTCGGTCATCGTGGGGGCGGCGAGACCCAGTACTTC	CSVGHRGGGETQYF
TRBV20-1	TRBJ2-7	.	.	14	TGCAGTGCTGCGGACAGAAAGTCGCCCTACGAGCAGTACTTC	CSAADRKSPYEQYF
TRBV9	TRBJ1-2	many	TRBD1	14	TGTGCCAGCAGCGTTCTAACGGGACAGGGTTTTTCCACCTTC	CASSVLTGQGFSTF
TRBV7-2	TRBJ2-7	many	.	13	TGTGCCAGCAGCTTAACAGGGATCCTCGAGCAGTACTTC	CASSLTGILEQYF
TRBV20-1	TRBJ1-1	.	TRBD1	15	TGCAGTGTACTCCCCCCGGGACAGGGAGGCACTGAAGCTTTCTTT	CSVLPPGQGGTEAFF
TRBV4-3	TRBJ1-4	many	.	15	TGCGCCAGCAGCTTTAGACAGGCAACTAATGAAAAACTGTTTTTT	CASSFRQATNEKLFF
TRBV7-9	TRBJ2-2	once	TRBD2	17	TGTGCCAGCAGCCCCCGACTAGCGGGGGGGCGCCCCGGGGAGCTGTTTTTT	CASSPRLAGGRPGELFF
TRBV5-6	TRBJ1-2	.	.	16	TGTGCCAGCAGCTTGGGGCGCAGGAGGATCGGCTATGGCTACACCTTC	CASSLGRRRIGYGYTF
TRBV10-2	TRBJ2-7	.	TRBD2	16	TGCGCCAGCAGTGCCGGAGCGCTAGCGGGGGGTAGCGAGCAGTACTTC	CASSAGALAGGSEQYF
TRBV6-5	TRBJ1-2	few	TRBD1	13	TGTGCCAGCCTGGACAGGGTTAGCCATGGCTACACCTTC	CASLDRVSHGYTF
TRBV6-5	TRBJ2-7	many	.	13	TGTGCCAGCAGTTACTCGAAGCGCTACGAGCAGTACTTC	CASSYSKRYEQYF
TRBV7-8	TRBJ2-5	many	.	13	TGTGCCAGCAGCTTTCTGGGAGCGGAGACCCAGTACTTC	CASSFLGAETQYF
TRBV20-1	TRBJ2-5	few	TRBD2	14	TGCAGTGCTAGAGATCCGAGCGGGAGCGGGACCCAGTACTTC	CSARDPSGSGTQYF
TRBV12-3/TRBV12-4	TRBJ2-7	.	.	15	.	CASSLGMGSSHEQYF
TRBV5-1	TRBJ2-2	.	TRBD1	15	TGCGCCAGCAGCAACCGACAGGGGGCCATCGGGGAGCTGTTTTTT	CASSNRQGAIGELFF
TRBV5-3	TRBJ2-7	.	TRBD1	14	TGTGCCAGCAGCCCGGACAGGGTTTTATACGAGCAGTACTTC	CASSPDRVLYEQYF
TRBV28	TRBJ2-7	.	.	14	TGTGCCAGCAGTGCTGGGGGATTTACCTACGAGCAGTACTTC	CASSAGGFTYEQYF
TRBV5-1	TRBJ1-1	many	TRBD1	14	TGCGCCAGCAGCCATACAGGGGTGGACACTGAAGCTTTCTTT	CASSHTGVDTEAFF
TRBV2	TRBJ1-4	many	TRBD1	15	TGTGCCAGCAGTACCCGACAGGGTAGGAATGAAAAACTGTTTTTT	CASSTRQGRNEKLFF
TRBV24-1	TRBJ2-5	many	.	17	TGTGCCACCAGTGACTCAAACCCTGCTAGTTGGCAAGAGACCCAGTACTTC	CATSDSNPASWQETQYF
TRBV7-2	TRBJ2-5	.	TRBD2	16	TGTGCCAGCAGCTTATATTCTTCGGGGGGGCGGGAGACCCAGTACTTC	CASSLYSSGGRETQYF
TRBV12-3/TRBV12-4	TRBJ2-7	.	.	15	TGTGCCAGCAGAATCGAGACAGGTGCAAGCTACGAGCAGTACTTC	CASRIETGASYEQYF
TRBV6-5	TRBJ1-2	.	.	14	TGTGCCAGCAGAAGGGGAGCCGGTGTGCCTGGCTACACCTTC	CASRRGAGVPGYTF
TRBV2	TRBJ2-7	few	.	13	TGTGCCAGCAACCGGATCGGCCGCTACGAGCAGTACTTC	CASNRIGRYEQYF
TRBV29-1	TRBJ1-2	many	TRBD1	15	TGCAGCGCTGAAAAGATGGACAGGCCTAACTATGGCTACACCTTC	CSAEKMDRPNYGYTF
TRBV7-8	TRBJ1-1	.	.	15	TGTGCCAGCAGCTGGCAGACCGGGCCAGGCTCTGAAGCTTTCTTT	CASSWQTGPGSEAFF
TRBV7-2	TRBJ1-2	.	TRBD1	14	TGTGCCAGCAGCCAGAACAGGGGGAAAGGTGGCTACACCTTC	CASSQNRGKGGYTF
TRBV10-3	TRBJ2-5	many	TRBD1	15	TGTGCCATCAGTACTGGGACAGGGGATCAAGAGACCCAGTACTTC	CAISTGTGDQETQYF
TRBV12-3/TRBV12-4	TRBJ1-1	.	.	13	TGTGCCAGCAGGATAGGGGGTGGGACTGAAGCTTTCTTT	CASRIGGGTEAFF
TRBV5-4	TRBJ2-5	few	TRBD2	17	TGTGCCAGCAGCCAAGAAGCTAGGACTAGGGGACAAGAGACCCAGTACTTC	CASSQEARTRGQETQYF
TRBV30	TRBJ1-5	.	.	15	TGTGCCTGGAGTTCAGGAGTTTATAGCAATCAGCCCCAGCATTTT	CAWSSGVYSNQPQHF
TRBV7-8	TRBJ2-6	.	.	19	TGTGCCAGCAGCCAAGAGAGCCTGACTACCCGCTCTGGGGCCAACGTCCTGACTTTC	CASSQESLTTRSGANVLTF
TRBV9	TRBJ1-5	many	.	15	TGTGCCAGCAGCGTAGGGGGGGGCCTCAATCAGCCCCAGCATTTT	CASSVGGGLNQPQHF
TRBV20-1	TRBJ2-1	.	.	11	TGCAGTGCTAGAAGGGTCGGTGAGCAGTTCTTC	CSARRVGEQFF
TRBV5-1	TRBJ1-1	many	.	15	TGCGCCAGCAGCGGGGACACAGGGAGGAGGACTGAAGCTTTCTTT	CASSGDTGRRTEAFF
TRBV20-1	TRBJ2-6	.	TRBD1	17	TGCAGTGCCAAAGGGACAGGGGTGGCCTCTGGGGCCAACGTCCTGACTTTC	CSAKGTGVASGANVLTF
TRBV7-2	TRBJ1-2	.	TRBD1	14	TGTGCCAGCGCCGAGTGGGACAGGGTGAATGGCTACACCTTC	CASAEWDRVNGYTF
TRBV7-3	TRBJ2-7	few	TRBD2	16	TGTGCCAGCAGCTTGGACCTAGCGGGAGTTATTGGCGAGCAGTACTTC	CASSLDLAGVIGEQYF